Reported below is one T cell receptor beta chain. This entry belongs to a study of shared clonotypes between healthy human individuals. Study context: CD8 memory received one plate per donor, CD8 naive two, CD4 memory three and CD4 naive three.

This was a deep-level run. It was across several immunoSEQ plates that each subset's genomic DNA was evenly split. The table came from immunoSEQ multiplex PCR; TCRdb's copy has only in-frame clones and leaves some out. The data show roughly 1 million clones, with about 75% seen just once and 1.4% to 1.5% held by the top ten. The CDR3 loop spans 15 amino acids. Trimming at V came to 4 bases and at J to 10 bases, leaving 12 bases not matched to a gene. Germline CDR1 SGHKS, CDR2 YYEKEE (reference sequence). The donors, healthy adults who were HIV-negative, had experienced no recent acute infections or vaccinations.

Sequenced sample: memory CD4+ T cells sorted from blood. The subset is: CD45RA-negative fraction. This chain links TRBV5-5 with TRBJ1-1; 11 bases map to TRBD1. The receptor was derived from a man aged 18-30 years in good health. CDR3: CASSLDGQGALVAFF. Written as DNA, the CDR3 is TGTGCCAGCAGCCTGGACGGACAGGGGGCCTTGGTAGCTTTCTTT.